Below, 27 T cell receptor beta chains from the same sample are listed, as sequenced in a study of blood T cell repertoires in COVID-19. Assay used: immunoSEQ multiplex PCR; TCRdb lists only in-frame clones, some missing. This table has approximately 100,000 clones, roughly 71% appearing once. Sample: peripheral blood. The receptor source for this set is a man older than 75 with acute or convalescent COVID-19.

This chain connects TRBV30 to TRBJ1-2; 7 bases agree with TRBD1. The CDR3 is 13 residues long. CDR1 GTSNPN and CDR2 SVGIG come from the germline V gene (reference sequence). V lost 1 base to trimming and J lost 8 bases; unmatched junction nucleotides: 7. DNA for the CDR3: TGTGCCTGGAGTGCCGACAGGGATCAGGGCTACACCTTC. Translation gives CAWSADRDQGYTF.

The chain recombines TRBV6-5 with TRBJ2-3; 8 nucleotides agree with TRBD2. From germline, CDR1 is MNHEY and CDR2 SVGAGI. This CDR3 contains 12 residues. CDR3 sequence (DNA): TGTGGGCTAGCGGGTCCCACAGATACGCAGTATTTT. Protein product: CGLAGPTDTQYF.

The chain has TRBV10-3 and TRBJ2-1; possibly TRBD2 for D (5 bases). V was shortened by 0 bases and J by 7 bases, with 7 bases between the two germline ends. CDR3 length: 13 residues. Germline lookup yields CDR1 ENHRY and CDR2 SYGVKD. The chain's CDR3 is CAISESRENEQFF. In DNA, the CDR3 is TGTGCCATCAGTGAGTCGAGGGAGAATGAGCAGTTCTTC.

The chain combines TRBV10-3 with TRBJ2-7; a possible D gene is TRBD1 (5 bases). The CDR3 has 12 amino acids. From germline, CDR1 is ENHRY and CDR2 SYGVKD. Trimming removed 4 bases at V and 4 bases at J, with 8 bases between. The CDR3 DNA follows: TGTGCCATCAGTGTGCAGGGTTACGAGCAGTACTTC. Amino acids: CAISVQGYEQYF.

The V and J genes are TRBV5-1 and TRBJ2-7, with D possibly TRBD1 on 5 matching bases. The germline gives CDR1 SGHRS, CDR2 YFSETQ. The CDR3 is 13 residues long. The V and J ends lost 8 bases and 3 bases respectively, with 15 bases between them. CDR3 in amino acids: CASTLWGGYEQYF. The CDR3 coding sequence is TGCGCCAGTACCCTCTGGGGCGGCTACGAGCAGTACTTC.

The gene calls are TRBV7-8 and TRBJ2-7; unclear D gene. The CDR3 contains 12 residues. V lost 5 bases and J 3 bases, leaving 8 bases between the germline ends. Per the germline V gene, CDR1 is SGHVS and CDR2 is FQNEAQ. In DNA, the CDR3 is TGTGCCAGCAGCCTCTCTAACTACGAGCAGTACTTC. Its protein is CASSLSNYEQYF. Combining the CDR3 with reference TRBV7-8 and TRBJ2-7 gives the whole variable domain GAGVSQSPRYKVAKRGQDVALRCDPISGHVSLFWYQQALGQGPEFLTYFQNEAQLDKSGLPSDRFFAERPEGSVSTLKIQRTQQEDSAVYLCASSLSNYEQYFGPGTRLTVT.

The chain couples TRBV7-2 to TRBJ1-1; D is uncertain. The germline V gene has CDR1 SGHTA and CDR2 FQGNSA. CDR3 length equals 15 residues. V was shortened by 6 bases and J by 5 bases, with 19 bases between the two germline ends. As DNA, the CDR3 is TGTGCCAGCAGTCAATTCTTGGGAGGCAGAACTGAAGCTTTCTTT. Its translation is CASSQFLGGRTEAFF.

The chain has TRBV5-4 and TRBJ1-1; D remains ambiguous. The CDR3 spans 14 residues. V lost 3 bases, J lost 6 bases, and 15 bases lay in between. Germline V lookup: CDR1 SGHNT, CDR2 YYREEE (reference sequence). CDR3 residues: CASSSPPRSAEAFF. CDR3 DNA sequence: TGTGCCAGCAGCTCCCCGCCCCGGTCCGCTGAAGCTTTCTTT.

The chain carries TRBV21-1 and TRBJ1-1; the table calls TRBD1, which could not be checked here. TRBV21-1 is recorded as a pseudogene. This CDR3 is 11 amino acids long. CDR3 loop: CASSKQGEAFF. CDR3 nucleotides: TGTGCCAGCAGCAAACAGGGGGAGGCTTTCTTT.

The rearrangement uses TRBV6-5 and TRBJ2-7; maybe TRBD2 (6 bases). Germline V CDR1 and CDR2: MNHEY, SVGAGI. CDR3 length: 15 residues. With 6 bases removed from V and 3 bases from J, the gap between germline ends came to 18 bases. CDR3 amino acids: CASRRDPTVYYEQYF. In DNA form, the CDR3 reads TGTGCCAGCAGGCGGGACCCCACTGTATACTACGAGCAGTACTTC.

The chain recombines TRBV5-1 with TRBJ1-5; D is uncertain. Trimming stripped 0 bases from V and 0 bases from J, with 13 bases between. This CDR3 has 17 residues. CDR1 is SGHRS and CDR2 is YFSETQ in the germline V gene. DNA of the CDR3: TGCGCCAGCAGCTTGGAGGCAAGAGGTAATAGCAATCAGCCCCAGCATTTT. This sequence encodes CASSLEARGNSNQPQHF.

The sample holds a few counts of this clone. This rearrangement joins TRBV28 to TRBJ1-1; D is ambiguous. This CDR3 has 12 residues. Germline assignment: CDR1 MDHEN and CDR2 SYDVKM. V lost 6 bases and J 1 base, leaving 6 bases between the germline ends. The CDR3 sequence: CASSPGNTEAFF. The CDR3 DNA reads TGTGCCAGCAGCCCGGGGAACACTGAAGCTTTCTTT.

The chain recombines TRBV28 with TRBJ2-7; TRBD2 matches 14 bases. The junction had 5 bases not matched to a gene; V was cut back by 6 bases and J by 7 bases. Germline V CDR1 and CDR2: MDHEN, SYDVKM. CDR3 length equals 14 residues. CDR3 bases: TGTGCCAGCAGGAGACTAGCGGGAGGGCGGGAGCAGTACTTC. As protein: CASRRLAGGREQYF.

The rearrangement links TRBV6-2 or TRBV6-3 to TRBJ1-2, with 7 bases aligning to TRBD1. CDR3 length: 14 amino acids. Germline loops: CDR1 MNHEY, CDR2 SVGEGT. With 2 bases clipped from V and 8 bases from J, the junction kept 8 bases outside the gene matches. The CDR3 here is CASSYLDRAHGYTF. The CDR3 coding sequence is TGTGCCAGCAGTTACCTAGACAGGGCCCACGGCTACACCTTC.

The V and J genes are TRBV19 and TRBJ1-2, with 10 positions matching TRBD1. CDR3 length equals 16 residues. The germline CDR1 and CDR2 sequences are LNHDA and SQIVND (reference sequence). Trimming took 4 bases from V and 5 from J; bases not matched to a gene: 10. The CDR3 DNA reads as TGTGCCAGTAGTACCAACGGGGAGGGACAGGGGTATGGCTACACCTTC. This gives the protein CASSTNGEGQGYGYTF.

The chain recombines TRBV14 with TRBJ2-7; no definite D call. Per the germline V gene, CDR1 is SGHDN and CDR2 is FVKESK. Trimming removed 4 bases from V and 3 bases from J, with 10 bases in between. The CDR3 runs to 13 residues. This CDR3 reads CASSPKSDYEQYF. In DNA form, the CDR3 reads TGTGCCAGCAGCCCTAAATCCGACTACGAGCAGTACTTC.

The chain employs TRBV6-5 and TRBJ1-5; possibly TRBD1 for D (5 bases). Germline V gives CDR1 MNHEY, CDR2 SVGAGI. The CDR3 totals 14 residues. V dropped 2 bases and J dropped 8 bases, with 13 bases sitting between them. CDR3 coding DNA: TGTGCCAGCAGTTACAGCCCAGGGTTGGAGCCCCAGCATTTT. This encodes CASSYSPGLEPQHF.

This clone was observed a few times. The rearrangement uses TRBV19 and TRBJ2-7; 7 bases are shared with TRBD1. J was trimmed by 3 bases and V by 3 bases; bases with no gene match: 8. Germline-derived CDR1 and CDR2 are LNHDA and SQIVND (reference sequence). The CDR3 loop spans 15 amino acids. The CDR3 DNA reads as TGTGCCAGTAGTATCTTGCCGGGACAGAACTACGAGCAGTACTTC. It is translated as CASSILPGQNYEQYF.

The chain links TRBV19 to TRBJ1-5; tentative D call: TRBD1 (5 bases). The CDR3 totals 16 residues. The germline V gene encodes CDR1 LNHDA and CDR2 SQIVND (reference sequence). Trimming cost V 5 bases and J 4 bases, with 18 bases left between them. This CDR3 is CASSPVTVRGNQPQHF. DNA of the CDR3: TGTGCCAGTAGTCCTGTGACAGTTCGGGGGAATCAGCCCCAGCATTTT.

This chain links TRBV7-6 with TRBJ2-2, with 7 positions matching TRBD2. The CDR3 loop spans 16 amino acids. Germline V gene lookup returns CDR1 SGHVS and CDR2 FNYEAQ. Trimming took 4 bases from V and 1 from J; bases not matched to a gene: 6. This CDR3 reads CASSSVSGRNTGELFF. The CDR3, as DNA: TGTGCCAGCAGCTCTGTTAGCGGGCGGAACACCGGGGAGCTGTTTTTT. The full variable domain, with the rest looked up from reference TRBV7-6 and TRBJ2-2, is GAGVSQSPRYKVTKRGQDVALRCDPISGHVSLYWYRQALGQGPEFLTYFNYEAQQDKSGLPNDRFSAERPEGSISTLTIQRTEQRDSAMYRCASSSVSGRNTGELFFGEGSRLTVL.

The J gene is TRBJ2-2, the V gene TRBV19; 10 nucleotides agree with TRBD1. Trimming took 8 bases from V and 2 from J; bases not matched to a gene: 5. This CDR3 is built from 15 residues. Per the germline V gene, CDR1 is LNHDA and CDR2 is SQIVND (reference sequence). CDR3 coding DNA: TGTGCCAGTGGGACAGGGGCGTCTAACACCGGGGAGCTGTTTTTT. Translated, it gives CASGTGASNTGELFF.

The J gene is TRBJ1-5, the V gene TRBV7-9; 9 bases match TRBD1. The J segment lost 3 bases and the V segment lost 4 bases, leaving 4 bases of the junction unmatched. There are 15 residues in the CDR3. The germline V gene encodes CDR1 SEHNR and CDR2 FQNEAQ (reference sequence). This CDR3 is CASSSGQGLNQPQHF. The CDR3 coding sequence is TGTGCCAGCAGCTCCGGACAGGGGCTCAATCAGCCCCAGCATTTT.

This sequence joins TRBV29-1 and TRBJ2-1; TRBD2 might be the D (5 bases). The CDR3 runs 14 residues. The germline V gene encodes CDR1 SQVTM and CDR2 ANQGSEA. Between the trimmed V and J ends, which lost 5 bases and 4 bases, there was a span of 15 bases. Here the CDR3 DNA reads TGCAGCGTTCACGGAGGATCGATATACAATGAGCAGTTCTTC. This gives the protein CSVHGGSIYNEQFF.

The chain recombines TRBV5-3 with TRBJ2-7; maybe TRBD2 (5 bases). TRBV5-3 falls under the ORF class, with uncertain function. The V end lost 5 bases, the J end lost 0 bases, and 12 bases lay between the germline ends. The CDR3 covers 14 residues. The CDR3 here is CARSTDCCSYEQYF. The CDR3 DNA reads as TGTGCCAGAAGTACGGACTGCTGCTCCTACGAGCAGTACTTC.

This clone was seen just once. The chain joins TRBV2 to TRBJ1-4; TRBD1 aligns across 9 bases. CDR3 length: 14 amino acids. V lost 3 bases to trimming and J lost 7 bases; unmatched junction nucleotides: 3. Germline V lookup: CDR1 SNHLY, CDR2 FYNNEI. The CDR3 here is CASSDGTGFEKLFF. The DNA for the CDR3 is TGTGCCAGCAGTGACGGGACAGGGTTTGAAAAACTGTTTTTT.

This chain uses TRBV19 with TRBJ2-1; 7 bases align to TRBD2. Germline CDR1 LNHDA, CDR2 SQIVND (reference sequence). The CDR3 sequence is 13 residues long. The V gene end was trimmed by 8 bases and the J gene end by 9 bases; junction bases not matched to a gene: 10. As DNA, the CDR3 is TGTGCCAGTTCCTCTGGGGCGGGAGTTGAGCAGTTCTTC. Protein product: CASSSGAGVEQFF.

This clone was observed once. The V call is TRBV7-6, the J call TRBJ2-7, with unresolved D. This CDR3 region has 15 residues. Looked up from germline, CDR1 is SGHVS and CDR2 is FNYEAQ. The V and J ends lost 1 base and 3 bases respectively, with 13 bases between them. In DNA, the CDR3 is TGTGCCAGCAGCTTAGAAATGGGCCGACACTACGAGCAGTACTTC. As protein: CASSLEMGRHYEQYF.